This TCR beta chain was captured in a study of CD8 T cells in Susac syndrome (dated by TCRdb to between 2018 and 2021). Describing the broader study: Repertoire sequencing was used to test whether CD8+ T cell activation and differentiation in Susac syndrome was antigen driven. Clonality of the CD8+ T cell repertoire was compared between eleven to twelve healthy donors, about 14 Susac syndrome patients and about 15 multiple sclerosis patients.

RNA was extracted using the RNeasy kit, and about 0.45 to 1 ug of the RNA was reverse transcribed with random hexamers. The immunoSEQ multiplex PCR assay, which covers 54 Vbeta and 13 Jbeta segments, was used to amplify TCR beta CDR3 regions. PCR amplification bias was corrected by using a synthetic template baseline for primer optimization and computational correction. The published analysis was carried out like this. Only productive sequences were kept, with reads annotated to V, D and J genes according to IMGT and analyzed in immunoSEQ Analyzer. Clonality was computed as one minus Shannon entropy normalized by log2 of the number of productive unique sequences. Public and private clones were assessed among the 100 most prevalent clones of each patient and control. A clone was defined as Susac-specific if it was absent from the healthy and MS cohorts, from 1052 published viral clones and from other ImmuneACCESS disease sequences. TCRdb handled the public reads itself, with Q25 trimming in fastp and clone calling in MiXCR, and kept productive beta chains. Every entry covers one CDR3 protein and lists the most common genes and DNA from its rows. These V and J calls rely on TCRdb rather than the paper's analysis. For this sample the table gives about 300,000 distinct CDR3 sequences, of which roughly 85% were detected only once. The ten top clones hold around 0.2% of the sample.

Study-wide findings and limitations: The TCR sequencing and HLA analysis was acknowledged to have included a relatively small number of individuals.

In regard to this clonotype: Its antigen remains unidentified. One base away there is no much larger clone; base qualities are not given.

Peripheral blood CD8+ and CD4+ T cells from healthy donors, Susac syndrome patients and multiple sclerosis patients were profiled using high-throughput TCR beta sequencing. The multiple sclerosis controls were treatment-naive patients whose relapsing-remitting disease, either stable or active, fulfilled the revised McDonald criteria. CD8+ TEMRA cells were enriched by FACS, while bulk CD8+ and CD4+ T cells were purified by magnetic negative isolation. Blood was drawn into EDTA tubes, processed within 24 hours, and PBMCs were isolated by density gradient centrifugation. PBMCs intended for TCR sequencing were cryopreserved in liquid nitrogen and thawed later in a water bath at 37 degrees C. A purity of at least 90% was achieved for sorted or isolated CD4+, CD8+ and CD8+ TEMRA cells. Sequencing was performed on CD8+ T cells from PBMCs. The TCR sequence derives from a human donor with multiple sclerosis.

At the DNA level, the sequence is TGTGCCACCAGCGGGTTGGGACCTCCTGGAAACACCATATATTTT. Its protein reads: CATSGLGPPGNTIYF. The chain was built from TRBV15 and TRBJ1-3, and TRBD1 may be the D gene, going by 5 matching bases. The junction shows trimming of 5 bases on V and 2 bases on J, plus 13 bases between the germline ends. CDR1 and CDR2 (LNHNV, YYDKDF) derive from the germline V gene (reference sequence). The CDR3 has 15 amino acids, counting the end cysteine and phenylalanine. The CDR3 DNA has 45 bases and is translated from base 1.